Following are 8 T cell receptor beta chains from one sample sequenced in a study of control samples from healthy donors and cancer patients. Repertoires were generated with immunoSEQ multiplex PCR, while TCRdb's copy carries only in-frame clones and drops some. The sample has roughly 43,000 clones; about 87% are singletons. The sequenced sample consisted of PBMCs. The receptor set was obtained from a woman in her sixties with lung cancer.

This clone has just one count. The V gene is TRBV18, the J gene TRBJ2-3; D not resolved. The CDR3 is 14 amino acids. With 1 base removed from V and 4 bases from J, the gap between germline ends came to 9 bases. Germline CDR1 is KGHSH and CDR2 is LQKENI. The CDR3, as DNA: TGTGCCAGCTCACCACTCGGGTCCCCAGATACGCAGTATTTT. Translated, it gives CASSPLGSPDTQYF.

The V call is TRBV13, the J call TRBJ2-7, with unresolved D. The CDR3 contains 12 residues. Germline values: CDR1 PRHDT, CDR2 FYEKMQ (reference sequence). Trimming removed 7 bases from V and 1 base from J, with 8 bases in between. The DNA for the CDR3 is TGTGCCAGCAAGGGCAGTTCCTACGAGCAGTACTTC. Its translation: CASKGSSYEQYF.

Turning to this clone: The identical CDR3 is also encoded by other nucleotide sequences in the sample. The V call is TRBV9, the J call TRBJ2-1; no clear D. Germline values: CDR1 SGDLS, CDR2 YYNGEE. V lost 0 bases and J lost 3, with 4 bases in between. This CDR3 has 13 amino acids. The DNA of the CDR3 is TGTGCCAGCAGCGTAGGAAGCTACAATGAGCAGTTCTTC. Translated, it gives CASSVGSYNEQFF.

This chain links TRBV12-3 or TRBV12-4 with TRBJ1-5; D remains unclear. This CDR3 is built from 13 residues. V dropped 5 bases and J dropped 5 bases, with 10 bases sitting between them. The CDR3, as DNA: TGTGCCAGCAGTGGGGAGGGTGATCAGCCCCAGCATTTT. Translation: CASSGEGDQPQHF.

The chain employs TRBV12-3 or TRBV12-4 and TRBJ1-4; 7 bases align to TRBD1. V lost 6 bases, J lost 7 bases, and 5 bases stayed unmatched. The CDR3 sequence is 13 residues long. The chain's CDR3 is CASRPTGIEKLFF. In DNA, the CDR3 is TGTGCCAGCAGACCGACAGGGATTGAAAAACTGTTTTTT.

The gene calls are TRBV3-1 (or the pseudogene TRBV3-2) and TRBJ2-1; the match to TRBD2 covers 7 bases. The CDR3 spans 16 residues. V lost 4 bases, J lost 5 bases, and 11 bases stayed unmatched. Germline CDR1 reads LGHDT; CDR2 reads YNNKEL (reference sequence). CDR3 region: CASSPLVAGADNEQFF. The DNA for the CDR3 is TGTGCCAGCAGCCCCCTGGTGGCGGGAGCAGACAATGAGCAGTTCTTC.

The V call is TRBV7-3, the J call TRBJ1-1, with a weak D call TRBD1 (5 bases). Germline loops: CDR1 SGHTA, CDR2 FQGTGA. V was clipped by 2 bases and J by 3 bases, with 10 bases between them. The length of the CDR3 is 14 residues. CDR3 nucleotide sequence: TGTGCCAGCAGCTTAGTAGGGGAGGACACTGAAGCTTTCTTT. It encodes CASSLVGEDTEAFF.

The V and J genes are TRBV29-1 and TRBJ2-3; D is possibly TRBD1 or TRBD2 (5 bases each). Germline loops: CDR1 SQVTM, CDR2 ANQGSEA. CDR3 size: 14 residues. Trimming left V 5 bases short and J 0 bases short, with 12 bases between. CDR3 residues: CSVFGAASTDTQYF. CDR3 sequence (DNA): TGCAGCGTTTTCGGGGCCGCTAGCACAGATACGCAGTATTTT.